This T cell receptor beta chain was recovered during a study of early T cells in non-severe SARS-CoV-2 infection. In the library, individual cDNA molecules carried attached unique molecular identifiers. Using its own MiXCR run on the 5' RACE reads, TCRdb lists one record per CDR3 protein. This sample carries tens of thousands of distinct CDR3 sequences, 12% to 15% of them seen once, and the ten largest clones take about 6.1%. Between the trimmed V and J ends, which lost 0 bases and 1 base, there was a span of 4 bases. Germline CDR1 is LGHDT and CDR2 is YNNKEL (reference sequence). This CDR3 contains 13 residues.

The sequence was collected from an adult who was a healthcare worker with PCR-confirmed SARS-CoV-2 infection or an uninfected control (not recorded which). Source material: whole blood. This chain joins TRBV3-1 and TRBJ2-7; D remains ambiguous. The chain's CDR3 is CASSQDHSYEQYF. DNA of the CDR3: TGTGCCAGCAGCCAAGATCATTCCTACGAGCAGTACTTC.